This T cell receptor (beta chain) stems from a study of T cell clones after liver transplantation. Across the whole study: At least one year of complete immunosuppression withdrawal without enzymes over twice normal defined tolerance. Overall study results and limits: The donor-reactive repertoire was only partly measurable in a couple of subjects, lacking donor cells.

To note about this clone: The antigen is undetermined.

Sequencing used immunoSEQ multiplex PCR; TCRdb keeps in-frame clones, though not all of them. Among roughly 120,000 clones listed, just over 90% were seen once. This CDR3 region has 14 residues. V lost 7 bases, J lost 7 bases, and 6 bases stayed unmatched. From germline, CDR1 is SNHLY and CDR2 FYNNEI. Sequences were derived from CD4+ T cells from blood, sampled 12 months after liver transplant. The chain recombines TRBV2 with TRBJ1-5; TRBD1 matches 11 bases. This TCR was sampled from a human patient who received a liver transplant. Some T cells may trace back to the graft donor. CDR3 region: CASTGTGGHQPQHF. The CDR3 DNA sequence: TGTGCCAGCACTGGGACAGGGGGTCACCAGCCCCAGCATTTT.